This TCR beta chain was sequenced during a study of blood T cell repertoires in COVID-19. Study-level background: Researchers got acute and convalescent COVID-19 samples from the United States, Italy and Spain.

Trimming left V 1 base short and J 7 bases short, with 17 bases between. Germline lookup yields CDR1 MNHNS and CDR2 SASEGT. The CDR3 has 15 amino acids. The table lists this clone with a count of one. Per the original data handling: Nucleated cell number was recorded as an estimate derived from reference gene primer amplification. Repertoires were generated with immunoSEQ multiplex PCR, while TCRdb's copy carries only in-frame clones and drops some. V, J and clone size are those of that table, while D and trimming were read from the DNA. The profile shows about 350,000 clones, about 88% of them singletons.

The TCR was taken from a woman aged 55-70 years with COVID-19, enrolled during active disease. The genes are TRBV6-1 and TRBJ2-7; D is undetermined. The source material was peripheral blood. In DNA, the CDR3 is TGTGCCAGCAGTGAAGATGAGGTCCGGTTCAAAGAGCAGTACTTC. This translates into CASSEDEVRFKEQYF.